A selection of T cell receptor beta chains follows, all from one sample in a study of beta chain features in type 1 diabetes. Some clones are missing from TCRdb's copy, which holds only in-frame ones; the method was immunoSEQ multiplex PCR. The table shows 120,000 or so clones, with 16% occurring only once. Sequencing input: central memory CD4+ T cells from blood. The origin of the receptors is a young man with type 1 diabetes. Both conserved end residues are part of each CDR3. A D gene is named only where the DNA matches it firmly. Clone size, where shown, is once, few, many, or a class for clones that have expanded.

TRBV7-9,NA,few,TRBJ2-3,TGTGCCAGCCACAGGGATAGGACAGATACGCAGTATTTT,CASHRDRTDTQYF
TRBV9,TRBD2,NA,TRBJ2-5,TGTGCCAGCAGCGCTCAGCGGGGCGTATCTCAAGAGACCCAGTACTTC,CASSAQRGVSQETQYF
TRBV25-1,NA,NA,TRBJ1-1,TGTGCCAGCATGTCCCCGGTGGCAGGGGACACTGAAGCTTTCTTT,CASMSPVAGDTEAFF
TRBV9,TRBD2,few,TRBJ2-7,TGTGCCAGCAGCGTAGAGACTAGCGGCTACGAGCAGTACTTC,CASSVETSGYEQYF
TRBV10-2,NA,NA,TRBJ2-3,TGCGCCAGCAGTGATGTAGATACGCAGTATTTT,CASSDVDTQYF
TRBV11-2,TRBD1,NA,TRBJ2-1,TGTGCCAGCAGCTCCAACGTCCGGGACAGCATGGGGAATGAGCAGTTCTTC,CASSSNVRDSMGNEQFF
TRBV6-5,NA,NA,TRBJ1-2,TGTGCCAGCACCGACACGGGGGCTGGTGGCTACACCTTC,CASTDTGAGGYTF
TRBV18,TRBD1,many,TRBJ1-1,TGTGCCAGCTCGGGGACAGGGGGCACTGAAGCTTTCTTT,CASSGTGGTEAFF
TRBV29-1,NA,NA,TRBJ1-2,TGCAGCGTTGAAAACGGGTATGGCTACACCTTC,CSVENGYGYTF
TRBV7-2,NA,NA,TRBJ2-3,TGTGCCAGCAGCTTAACGGGCACAGATACGCAGTATTTT,CASSLTGTDTQYF
TRBV13,NA,many,TRBJ1-6,TGTGCCAGCAGCTTAGGGGTGCCAGGGGATTCACCCCTCCACTTT,CASSLGVPGDSPLHF
TRBV29-1,NA,many,TRBJ1-1,TGCAGCGTGGGTGGGAGGGGACAAATGAACACTGAAGCTTTCTTT,CSVGGRGQMNTEAFF
TRBV4-2,NA,NA,TRBJ1-4,TGTGCCAGCAGCCAAGCGTCAGTCGGGAGGACTAATGAAAAACTGTTTTTT,CASSQASVGRTNEKLFF
TRBV6-5,NA,NA,TRBJ1-3,TGTGCCAGCAGTTACCAAGCCGGCAACTCTGGAAACACCATATATTTT,CASSYQAGNSGNTIYF
TRBV29-1,NA,NA,TRBJ2-2,TGCGCGGGCCAGGTCTCTAGCACCGGGGAGCTGTTTTTT,CAGQVSSTGELFF
TRBV28,NA,NA,TRBJ2-7,TGTGCCACAACAAGTCCAGGATCCTACGAGCAGTACTTC,CATTSPGSYEQYF
TRBV29-1,NA,few,TRBJ1-2,TGCAGCGTTGAAGATCCGGCCTCCTCGGGCTACACCTTC,CSVEDPASSGYTF
TRBV28,NA,few,TRBJ1-2,TGTGCCAGCAGTTTGATCCAGGGGTGGAGTGGCTACACCTTC,CASSLIQGWSGYTF
TRBV4-3,NA,NA,TRBJ1-3,TGCGCCAGCAGCCAAGATAGTAAGGGCAACTTCTCTGGAAACACCATATATTTT,CASSQDSKGNFSGNTIYF
TRBV29-1,NA,NA,TRBJ1-4,TGCAGCGTTGGAAAGTCAACTAATGAAAAACTGTTTTTT,CSVGKSTNEKLFF
TRBV21-1,NA,few,TRBJ2-3,TGTGCCAGCACCTTCGGGACTTCCCCTAGCACAGATACGCAGTATTTT,CASTFGTSPSTDTQYF
TRBV7-2,TRBD1,NA,TRBJ1-2,TGTGCCAGCAGCTTACTACAGGGGGCTAACTATGGCTACACCTTC,CASSLLQGANYGYTF
TRBV19,TRBD2,NA,TRBJ2-5,TGTGCCAGTAATGATCCCGGGGGGGCTTCGGAGACCCAGTACTTC,CASNDPGGASETQYF
TRBV5-4,TRBD1,NA,TRBJ1-6,TGTGCCAGCAGCACCCGGACAGGGTTAACTTCACCCCTCCACTTT,CASSTRTGLTSPLHF
TRBV4-2,NA,few,TRBJ2-2,TGTGCCAGCAGCCAAGATTCAGCGGTCACCGGGGAGCTGTTTTTT,CASSQDSAVTGELFF
TRBV5-1,NA,few,TRBJ2-5,TGCGCCAGCAGCTTGGGTGGGGGCCGAGAGACCCAGTACTTC,CASSLGGGRETQYF
TRBV13,TRBD2,NA,TRBJ2-7,TGTGCCAGCAGCTTTGGGACTAGCGGTTACGAGCAGTACTTC,CASSFGTSGYEQYF
TRBV28,NA,NA,TRBJ2-1,TGTGCCAGCCTTGCGCGGACTCGCCACAATGAGCAGTTCTTC,CASLARTRHNEQFF
TRBV7-2,NA,few,TRBJ2-7,TGTGCCAGCAGCTTAGAGGGGAAGCCCTACGAGCAGTACTTC,CASSLEGKPYEQYF
TRBV5-1,TRBD1,NA,TRBJ1-2,TGCGCCAGCAGCCCGTACAGGGGCGAAGGCTACACCTTC,CASSPYRGEGYTF
TRBV29-1,NA,NA,TRBJ2-3,TGCAGCGTTGAAGCCGGACCAGGGGGGGATACGCAGTATTTT,CSVEAGPGGDTQYF
TRBV7-2,NA,NA,TRBJ2-7,TGTGCCAGCAGCTTAGGGCAGTTCTACGAGCAGTACTTC,CASSLGQFYEQYF
TRBV5-4,NA,NA,TRBJ2-6,TGTGCCAGCAGCTCCATAGGGCGGGGGGCCAACGTCCTGACTTTC,CASSSIGRGANVLTF
TRBV29-1,TRBD1,NA,TRBJ1-1,TGCAGCGCTCGACAGGGCTCGAACACTGAAGCTTTCTTT,CSARQGSNTEAFF
TRBV6-1,NA,few,TRBJ1-6,TGTGCCAGCAGTGGAACAGGCGGGCCTAATTCACCCCTCCACTTT,CASSGTGGPNSPLHF
TRBV10-3,TRBD1,few,TRBJ2-1,TGTGCCATCAGTGAGTCGAAGGGACAGGCGTACAATGAGCAGTTCTTC,CAISESKGQAYNEQFF
TRBV18,NA,NA,TRBJ2-1,TGTGCCAGCTCACGGGACGGCTCCTACAATGAGCAGTTCTTC,CASSRDGSYNEQFF
TRBV11-3,NA,NA,TRBJ2-1,TGTGCCAGCAGCTTAGTGCCAGGGCTGAACAATGAGCAGTTCTTC,CASSLVPGLNNEQFF
TRBV5-4,TRBD1,NA,TRBJ1-4,TGTGCCAGCAGCCCTGGACAGGGCGAAGAAAAACTGTTTTTT,CASSPGQGEEKLFF
TRBV7-9,NA,NA,TRBJ1-1,TGTGCCAGCAGCTTACCCATCTTGAACACTGAAGCTTTCTTT,CASSLPILNTEAFF
TRBV28,NA,NA,TRBJ2-7,TGTGCCAGCAGTTTCTTGGCTCACTCCGAGCAGTACTTC,CASSFLAHSEQYF
TRBV6-1,NA,NA,TRBJ1-5,TGTGCCAGCAGGGACAGTAGCAATCAGCCCCAGCATTTT,CASRDSSNQPQHF
TRBV7-2,NA,NA,TRBJ1-5,TGTGCCAGCAGCTTAGAGGCAGGCAATCAGCCCCAGCATTTT,CASSLEAGNQPQHF
TRBV7-2,NA,NA,TRBJ2-3,TGTGCCAGCAGCTTAACCGGGCCCCAGGATACGCAGTATTTT,CASSLTGPQDTQYF
TRBV27,TRBD2,NA,TRBJ2-5,TGTGCCAGCAGTTTCGGGGAGCGGGGCGAGACCCAGTACTTC,CASSFGERGETQYF
TRBV4-1,NA,few,TRBJ2-1,TGCGCCAGCAGCCAAGTCGGGGGCAAAAATGAGCAGTTCTTC,CASSQVGGKNEQFF
TRBV29-1,NA,NA,TRBJ1-1,TGCAGCGTTGCCTGGACGGGGAACACTGAAGCTTTCTTT,CSVAWTGNTEAFF